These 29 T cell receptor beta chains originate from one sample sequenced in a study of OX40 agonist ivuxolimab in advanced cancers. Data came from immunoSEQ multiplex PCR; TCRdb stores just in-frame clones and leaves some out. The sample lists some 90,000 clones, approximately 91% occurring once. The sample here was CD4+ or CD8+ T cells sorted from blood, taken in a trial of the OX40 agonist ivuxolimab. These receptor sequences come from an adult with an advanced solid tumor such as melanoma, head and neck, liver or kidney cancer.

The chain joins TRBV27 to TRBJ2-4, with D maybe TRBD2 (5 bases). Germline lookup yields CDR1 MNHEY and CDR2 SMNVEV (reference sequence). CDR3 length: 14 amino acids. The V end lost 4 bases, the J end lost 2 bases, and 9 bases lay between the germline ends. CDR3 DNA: TGTGCCAGCAGTTCGGCGGGTACCAAAAACATTCAGTACTTC. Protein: CASSSAGTKNIQYF.

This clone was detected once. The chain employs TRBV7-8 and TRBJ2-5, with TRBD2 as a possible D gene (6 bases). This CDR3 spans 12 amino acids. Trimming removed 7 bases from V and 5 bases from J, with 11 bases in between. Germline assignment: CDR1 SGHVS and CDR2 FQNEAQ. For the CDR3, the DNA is TGTGCCAGCAAATTTGGGGGGGAGACCCAGTACTTC. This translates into CASKFGGETQYF.

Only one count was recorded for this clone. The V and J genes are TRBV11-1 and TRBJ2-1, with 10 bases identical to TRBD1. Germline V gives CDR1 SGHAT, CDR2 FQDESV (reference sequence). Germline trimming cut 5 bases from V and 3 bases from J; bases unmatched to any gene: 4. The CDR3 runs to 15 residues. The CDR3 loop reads CASSRQGANYNEQFF. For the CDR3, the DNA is TGTGCCAGCAGCCGACAGGGGGCGAACTACAATGAGCAGTTCTTC.

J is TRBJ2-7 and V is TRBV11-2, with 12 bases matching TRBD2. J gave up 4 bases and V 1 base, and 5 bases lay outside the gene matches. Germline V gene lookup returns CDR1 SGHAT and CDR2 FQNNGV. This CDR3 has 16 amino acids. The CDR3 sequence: CASSLASGRAQYEQYF. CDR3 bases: TGTGCCAGCAGCTTAGCTAGCGGGAGGGCCCAGTACGAGCAGTACTTC.

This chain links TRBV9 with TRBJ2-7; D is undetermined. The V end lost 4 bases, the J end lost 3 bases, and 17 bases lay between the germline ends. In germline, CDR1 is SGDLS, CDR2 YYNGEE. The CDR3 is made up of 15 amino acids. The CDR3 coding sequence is TGTGCCAGCAGCCCGAGTGGAGCGCAGGTCTACGAGCAGTACTTC. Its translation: CASSPSGAQVYEQYF.

CDR3 DNA sequence: TGTGCCAGCAGTCCCCGGGGCCGGTTCGCAGATACGCAGTATTTT. This gives the protein CASSPRGRFADTQYF. V and J are TRBV6-5 and TRBJ2-3; D tentatively fits TRBD1 or TRBD2 (5 bases each). Germline V gives CDR1 MNHEY, CDR2 SVGAGI. V was shortened by 5 bases and J by 4 bases, with 16 bases between the two germline ends. The CDR3 is 15 residues long.

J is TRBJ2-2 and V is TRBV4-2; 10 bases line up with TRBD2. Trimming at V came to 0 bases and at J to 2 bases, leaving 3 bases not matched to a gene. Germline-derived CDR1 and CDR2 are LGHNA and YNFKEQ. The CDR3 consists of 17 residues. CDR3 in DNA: TGTGCCAGCAGCCAAGAAGCGGGAGGGCCTAACACCGGGGAGCTGTTTTTT. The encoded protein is CASSQEAGGPNTGELFF.

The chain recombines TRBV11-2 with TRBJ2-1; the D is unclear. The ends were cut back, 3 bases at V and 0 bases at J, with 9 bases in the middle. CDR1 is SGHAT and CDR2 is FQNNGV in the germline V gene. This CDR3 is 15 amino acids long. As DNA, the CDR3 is TGTGCCAGCAGCTTTTTGCGGAGCTCCTACAATGAGCAGTTCTTC. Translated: CASSFLRSSYNEQFF. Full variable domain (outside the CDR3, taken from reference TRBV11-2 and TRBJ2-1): EAGVAQSPRYKIIEKRQSVAFWCNPISGHATLYWYQQILGQGPKLLIQFQNNGVVDDSQLPKDRFSAERLKGVDSTLKIQPAKLEDSAVYLCASSFLRSSYNEQFFGPGTRLTVL.

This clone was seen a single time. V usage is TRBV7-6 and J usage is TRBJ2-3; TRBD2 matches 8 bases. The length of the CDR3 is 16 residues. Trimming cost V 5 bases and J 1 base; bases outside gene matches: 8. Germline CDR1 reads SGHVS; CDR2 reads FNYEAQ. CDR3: CASSKTAGVGTDTQYF. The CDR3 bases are TGTGCCAGCAGCAAAACAGCGGGAGTGGGCACAGATACGCAGTATTTT. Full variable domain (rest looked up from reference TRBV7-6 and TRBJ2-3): GAGVSQSPRYKVTKRGQDVALRCDPISGHVSLYWYRQALGQGPEFLTYFNYEAQQDKSGLPNDRFSAERPEGSISTLTIQRTEQRDSAMYRCASSKTAGVGTDTQYFGPGTRLTVL.

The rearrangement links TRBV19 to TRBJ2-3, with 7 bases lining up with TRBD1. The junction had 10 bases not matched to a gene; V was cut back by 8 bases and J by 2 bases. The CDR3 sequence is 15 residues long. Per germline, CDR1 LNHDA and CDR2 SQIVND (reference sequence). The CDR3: CASEDRPGTTDTQYF. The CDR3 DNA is TGTGCCAGTGAGGACAGGCCGGGGACCACAGATACGCAGTATTTT.

CDR3 DNA sequence: TGTGCCACCCACTCATTGAGCAATCAGCCCCAGCATTTT. Its protein product is CATHSLSNQPQHF. The V and J genes are TRBV6-1 and TRBJ1-5; D call uncertain. The CDR3 covers 13 residues. The germline V gene has CDR1 MNHNS and CDR2 SASEGT. Deletions cut 10 bases from V and 1 base from J, with 11 bases between.

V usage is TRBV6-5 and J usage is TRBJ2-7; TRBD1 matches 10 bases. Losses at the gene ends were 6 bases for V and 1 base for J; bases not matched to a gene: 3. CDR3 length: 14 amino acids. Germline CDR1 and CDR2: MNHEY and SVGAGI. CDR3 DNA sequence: TGTGCCAGCAGAGGGACAGGGGAGTCCTACGAGCAGTACTTC. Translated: CASRGTGESYEQYF.

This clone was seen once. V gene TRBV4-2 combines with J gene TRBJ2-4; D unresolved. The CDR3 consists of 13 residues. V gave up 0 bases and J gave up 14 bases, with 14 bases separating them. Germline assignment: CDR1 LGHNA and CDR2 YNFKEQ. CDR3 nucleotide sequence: TGTGCCAGCAGCCAAGAGGTGAGTGGTGAGAAGTACTTC. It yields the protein CASSQEVSGEKYF.

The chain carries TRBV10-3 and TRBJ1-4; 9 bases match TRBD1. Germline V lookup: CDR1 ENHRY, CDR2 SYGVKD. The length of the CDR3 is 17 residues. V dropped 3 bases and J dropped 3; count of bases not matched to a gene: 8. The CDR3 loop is CAISDPGQGVANEKLFF. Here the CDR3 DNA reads TGTGCCATCAGTGACCCGGGACAGGGAGTCGCTAATGAAAAACTGTTTTTT.

CDR3 sequence reads: CASSSQGPGGYTF. CDR3 sequence (DNA): TGTGCCAGCAGCTCACAGGGGCCGGGTGGCTACACCTTC. This rearrangement joins TRBV7-2 to TRBJ1-2, with 7 bases fitting TRBD1. The CDR3 loop spans 13 amino acids. Germline lookup yields CDR1 SGHTA and CDR2 FQGNSA. V shed 4 bases and J 7 bases; nucleotides not matched to a gene: 6.

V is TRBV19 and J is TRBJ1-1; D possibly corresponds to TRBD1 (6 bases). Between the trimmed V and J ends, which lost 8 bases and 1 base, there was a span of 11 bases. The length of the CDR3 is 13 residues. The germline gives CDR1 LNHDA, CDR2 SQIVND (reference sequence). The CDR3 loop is CASQDRRNTEAFF. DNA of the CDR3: TGTGCCAGTCAGGACAGACGGAACACTGAAGCTTTCTTT. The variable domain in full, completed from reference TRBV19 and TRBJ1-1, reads DGGITQSPKYLFRKEGQNVTLSCEQNLNHDAMYWYRQDPGQGLRLIYYSQIVNDFQKGDIAEGYSVSREKKESFPLTVTSAQKNPTAFYLCASQDRRNTEAFFGQGTRLTVV.

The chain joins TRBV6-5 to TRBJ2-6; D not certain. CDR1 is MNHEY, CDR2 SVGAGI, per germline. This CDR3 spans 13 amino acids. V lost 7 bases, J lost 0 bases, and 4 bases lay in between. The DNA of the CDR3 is TGTGCCAGCACCGGCTCTGGGGCCAACGTCCTGACTTTC. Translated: CASTGSGANVLTF.

CDR3: CATSRDRGSSSSPLHF. CDR3 in DNA: TGTGCCACCAGCAGAGATCGAGGCAGCAGTTCCTCACCCCTCCACTTT. The chain uses TRBV15 and TRBJ1-6; D is unclear. The CDR3 covers 16 residues. V shed 0 bases and J shed 10 bases, with 16 bases lying between them. CDR1 and CDR2 (germline): LNHNV, YYDKDF (reference sequence).

The CDR3 DNA reads TGTGCCAGTAGGGGAACCGGACCGGGCACCGGGGAGCTGTTTTTT. Translation: CASRGTGPGTGELFF. The chain is built from TRBV19 and TRBJ2-2; D not certain. The CDR3 sequence is 15 residues long. In germline, CDR1 is LNHDA, CDR2 SQIVND (reference sequence). V shed 6 bases and J shed 4 bases, with 15 bases lying between them.

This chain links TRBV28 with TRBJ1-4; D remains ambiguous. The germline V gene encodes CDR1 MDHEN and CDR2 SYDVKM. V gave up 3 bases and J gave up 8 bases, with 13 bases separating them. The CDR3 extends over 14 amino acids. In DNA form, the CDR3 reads TGTGCCAGCAGTTTTCAGGTTACAAGGGAAAAACTGTTTTTT. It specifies CASSFQVTREKLFF.

Here the CDR3 reads CASSTSRSETQYF. The CDR3 DNA sequence: TGTGCCAGCAGCACCTCACGATCGGAGACCCAGTACTTC. This chain links TRBV6-5 with TRBJ2-5; D not resolved. CDR1 is MNHEY and CDR2 is SVGAGI in the germline V gene. V gave up 6 bases and J gave up 5 bases, with 13 bases separating them. This CDR3 is 13 amino acids long.

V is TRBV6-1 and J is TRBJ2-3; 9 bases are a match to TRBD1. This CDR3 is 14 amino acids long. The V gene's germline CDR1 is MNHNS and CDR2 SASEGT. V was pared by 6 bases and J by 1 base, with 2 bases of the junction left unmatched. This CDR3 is CASRQGAGTDTQYF. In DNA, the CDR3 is TGTGCCAGCAGACAGGGGGCAGGCACAGATACGCAGTATTTT.

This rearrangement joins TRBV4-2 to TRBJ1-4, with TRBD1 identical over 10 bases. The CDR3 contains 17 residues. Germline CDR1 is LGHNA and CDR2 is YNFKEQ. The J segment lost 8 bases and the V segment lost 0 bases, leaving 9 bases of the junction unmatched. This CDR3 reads CASSQDPGTGAREKLFF. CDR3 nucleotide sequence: TGTGCCAGCAGCCAAGATCCCGGGACAGGGGCGAGGGAAAAACTGTTTTTT.

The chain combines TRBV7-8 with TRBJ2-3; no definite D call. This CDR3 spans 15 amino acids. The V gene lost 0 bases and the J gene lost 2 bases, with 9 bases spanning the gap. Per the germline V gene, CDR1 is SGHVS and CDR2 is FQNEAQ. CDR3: CASSLAVIYTDTQYF. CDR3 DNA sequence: TGTGCCAGCAGCTTAGCGGTGATCTACACAGATACGCAGTATTTT. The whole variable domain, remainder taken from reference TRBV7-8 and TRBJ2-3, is GAGVSQSPRYKVAKRGQDVALRCDPISGHVSLFWYQQALGQGPEFLTYFQNEAQLDKSGLPSDRFFAERPEGSVSTLKIQRTQQEDSAVYLCASSLAVIYTDTQYFGPGTRLTVL.

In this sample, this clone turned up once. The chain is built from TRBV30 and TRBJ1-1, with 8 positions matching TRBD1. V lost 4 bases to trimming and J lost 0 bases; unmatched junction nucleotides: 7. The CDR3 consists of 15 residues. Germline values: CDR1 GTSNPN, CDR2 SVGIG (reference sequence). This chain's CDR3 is CAWNTRDRLNTEAFF. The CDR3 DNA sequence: TGTGCCTGGAACACCAGGGACAGGCTGAACACTGAAGCTTTCTTT.

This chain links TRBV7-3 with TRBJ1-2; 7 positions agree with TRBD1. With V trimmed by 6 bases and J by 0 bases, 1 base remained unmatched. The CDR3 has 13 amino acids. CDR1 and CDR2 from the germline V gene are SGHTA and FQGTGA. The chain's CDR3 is CASSTGANYGYTF. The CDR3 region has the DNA TGTGCCAGCAGTACAGGGGCTAACTATGGCTACACCTTC. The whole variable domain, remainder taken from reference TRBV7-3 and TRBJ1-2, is GAGVSQTPSNKVTEKGKYVELRCDPISGHTALYWYRQSLGQGPEFLIYFQGTGAADDSGLPNDRFFAVRPEGSVSTLKIQRTERGDSAVYLCASSTGANYGYTFGSGTRLTVV.

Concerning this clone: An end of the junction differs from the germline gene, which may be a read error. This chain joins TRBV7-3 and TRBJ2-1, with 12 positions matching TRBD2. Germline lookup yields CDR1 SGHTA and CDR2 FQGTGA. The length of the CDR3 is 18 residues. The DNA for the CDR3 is TGTGCCAGCAGGTTAACCTCTTCGGGACTAGCGGGTCGGAATGAGCAGTTCTTC. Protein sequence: CASRLTSSGLAGRNEQFF.

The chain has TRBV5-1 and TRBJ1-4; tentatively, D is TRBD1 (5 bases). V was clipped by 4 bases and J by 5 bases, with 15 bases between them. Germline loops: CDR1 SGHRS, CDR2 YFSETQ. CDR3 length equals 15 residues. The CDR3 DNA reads TGCGCCAGCAGCGCCCGCGGGACTATAAATGAAAAACTGTTTTTT. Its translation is CASSARGTINEKLFF.

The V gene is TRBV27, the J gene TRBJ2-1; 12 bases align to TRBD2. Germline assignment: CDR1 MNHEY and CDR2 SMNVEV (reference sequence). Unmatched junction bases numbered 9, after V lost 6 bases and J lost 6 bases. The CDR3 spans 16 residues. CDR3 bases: TGTGCCAGCAGGCCCCTAGCGGGGGGGATGGGCAATGAGCAGTTCTTC. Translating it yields CASRPLAGGMGNEQFF.